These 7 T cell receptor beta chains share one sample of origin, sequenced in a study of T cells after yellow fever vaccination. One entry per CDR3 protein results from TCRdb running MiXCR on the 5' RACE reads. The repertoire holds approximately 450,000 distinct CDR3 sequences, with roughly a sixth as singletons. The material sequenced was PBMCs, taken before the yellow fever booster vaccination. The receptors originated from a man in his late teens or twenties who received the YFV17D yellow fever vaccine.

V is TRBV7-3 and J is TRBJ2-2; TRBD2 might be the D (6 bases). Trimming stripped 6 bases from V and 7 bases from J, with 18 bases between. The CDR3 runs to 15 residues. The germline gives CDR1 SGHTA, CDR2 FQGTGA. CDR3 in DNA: TGTGCCAGCAGTAGCTCAGCGGGCAGTCACGGGGAGCTGTTTTTT. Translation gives CASSSSAGSHGELFF.

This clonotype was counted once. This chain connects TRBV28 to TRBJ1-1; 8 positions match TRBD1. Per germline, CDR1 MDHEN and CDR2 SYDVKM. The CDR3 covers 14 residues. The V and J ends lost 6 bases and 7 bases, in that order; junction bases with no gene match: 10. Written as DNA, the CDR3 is TGTGCCAGCAGCCTCCCGGGACAGGAGGGTGAAGCTTTCTTT. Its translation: CASSLPGQEGEAFF.

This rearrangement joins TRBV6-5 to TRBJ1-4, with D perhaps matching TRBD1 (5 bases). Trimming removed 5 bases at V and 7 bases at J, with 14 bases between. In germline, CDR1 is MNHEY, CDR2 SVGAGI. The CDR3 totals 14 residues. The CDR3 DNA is TGTGCCAGCAGTCCCTCCAGGGATCGTGAAAAACTGTTTTTT. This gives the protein CASSPSRDREKLFF.

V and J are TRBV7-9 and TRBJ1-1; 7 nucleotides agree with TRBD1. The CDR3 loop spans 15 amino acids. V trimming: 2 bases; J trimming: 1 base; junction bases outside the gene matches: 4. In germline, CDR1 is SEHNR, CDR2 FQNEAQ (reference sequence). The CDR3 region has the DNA TGTGCCAGCAGCTTAAGCAGGGGGGGGAACACTGAAGCTTTCTTT. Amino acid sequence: CASSLSRGGNTEAFF.

The DNA for the CDR3 is TGTGCCAGCAGTTACTCGAGGGAGATTTATGGAAACACCATATATTTT. It translates to CASSYSREIYGNTIYF. The chain carries TRBV6-5 and TRBJ1-3, with no clear D. This CDR3 region has 16 residues. Trimming removed 0 bases at V and 3 bases at J, with 12 bases between. Germline V gene data show CDR1 as MNHEY and CDR2 as SVGAGI.

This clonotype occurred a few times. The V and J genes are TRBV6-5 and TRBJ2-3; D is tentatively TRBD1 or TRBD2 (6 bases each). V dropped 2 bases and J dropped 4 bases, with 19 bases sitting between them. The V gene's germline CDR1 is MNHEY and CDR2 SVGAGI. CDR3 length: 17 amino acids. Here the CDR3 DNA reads TGTGCCAGCAGTTACACCCCCCCGGGGGCCCACGCAGATACGCAGTATTTT. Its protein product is CASSYTPPGAHADTQYF.

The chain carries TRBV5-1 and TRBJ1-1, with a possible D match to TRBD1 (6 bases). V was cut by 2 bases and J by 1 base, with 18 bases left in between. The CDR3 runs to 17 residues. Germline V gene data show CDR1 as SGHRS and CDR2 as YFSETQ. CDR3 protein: CASSFFWRGTENTEAFF. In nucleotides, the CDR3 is TGCGCCAGCAGCTTCTTTTGGAGGGGGACTGAGAACACTGAAGCTTTCTTT.